Each of the 5 T cell receptor beta chains below was sequenced from the same sample in a study of OX40 agonist ivuxolimab in advanced cancers. Sequencing was performed with immunoSEQ multiplex PCR; in TCRdb, only in-frame clones are kept and a portion is missing. This table holds some 60,000 clones, 85% found once. The sequenced sample was CD4+ or CD8+ T cells sorted from blood, obtained in a trial of the OX40 agonist ivuxolimab. These receptors came from an adult with an advanced solid tumor such as melanoma, head and neck, liver or kidney cancer.

The chain has TRBV7-9 and TRBJ2-1, with 10 bases aligning to TRBD2. Germline lookup yields CDR1 SEHNR and CDR2 FQNEAQ (reference sequence). This CDR3 has 15 residues. The V and J ends lost 2 bases and 2 bases, in that order; junction bases with no gene match: 0. The CDR3 nucleotides read TGTGCCAGCAGCTTAACTAGCGGGACCTACAATGAGCAGTTCTTC. It is translated as CASSLTSGTYNEQFF.

The chain carries TRBV11-1 and TRBJ2-5; D is perhaps TRBD2 (7 bases). CDR3 length: 14 residues. The germline V gene encodes CDR1 SGHAT and CDR2 FQDESV (reference sequence). Trimming took 5 bases from V and 5 from J, leaving 15 bases between them. The CDR3 DNA reads TGTGCCAGCAGCCGAAACGCGGGGGCGGAGACCCAGTACTTC. It specifies CASSRNAGAETQYF.

The V call is TRBV28, the J call TRBJ2-5; D ambiguous. This CDR3 has 13 residues. Germline V gene lookup returns CDR1 MDHEN and CDR2 SYDVKM. V was shortened by 7 bases and J by 5 bases, with 14 bases between the two germline ends. The CDR3 here is CASTQSPEETQYF. CDR3 nucleotides: TGTGCCAGCACACAGAGTCCCGAGGAGACCCAGTACTTC.

This chain joins TRBV7-9 and TRBJ1-2; 8 bases are a match to TRBD1. Germline CDR1 and CDR2: SEHNR and FQNEAQ (reference sequence). V shed 5 bases, J shed 4 bases, and the junction held 6 bases outside the gene matches. The CDR3 runs 14 residues. The CDR3 DNA is TGTGCCAGCAGCACTGGACAGGGTCGCTATGGCTACACCTTC. Protein product: CASSTGQGRYGYTF.

This clone has a handful of counts. This chain joins TRBV28 and TRBJ2-7; 9 bases are shared with TRBD1. With V trimmed by 4 bases and J by 6 bases, 10 bases remained unmatched. Per germline, CDR1 MDHEN and CDR2 SYDVKM. The CDR3 contains 15 residues. CDR3: CASSSPGTGSLEQYF. In nucleotides, the CDR3 is TGTGCCAGCAGTTCCCCCGGGACAGGGTCGCTCGAGCAGTACTTC.